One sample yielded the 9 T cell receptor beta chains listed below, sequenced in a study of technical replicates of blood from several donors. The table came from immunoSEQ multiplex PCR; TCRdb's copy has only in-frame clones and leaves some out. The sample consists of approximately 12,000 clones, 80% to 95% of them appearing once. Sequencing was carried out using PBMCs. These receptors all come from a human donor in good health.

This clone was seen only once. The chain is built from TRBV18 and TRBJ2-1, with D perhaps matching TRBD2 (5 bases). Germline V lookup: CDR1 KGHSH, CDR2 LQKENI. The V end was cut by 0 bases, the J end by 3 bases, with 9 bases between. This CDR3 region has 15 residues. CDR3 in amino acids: CASSPPSGFYNEQFF. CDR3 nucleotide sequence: TGTGCCAGCTCACCACCAAGCGGTTTCTACAATGAGCAGTTCTTC.

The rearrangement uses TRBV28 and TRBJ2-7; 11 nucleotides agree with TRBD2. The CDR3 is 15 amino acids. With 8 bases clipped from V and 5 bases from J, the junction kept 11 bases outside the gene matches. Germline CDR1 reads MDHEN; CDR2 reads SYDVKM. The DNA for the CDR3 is TGTGCCAGCGGACCTTCGACTAGCGGGATCCACGAGCAGTACTTC. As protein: CASGPSTSGIHEQYF.

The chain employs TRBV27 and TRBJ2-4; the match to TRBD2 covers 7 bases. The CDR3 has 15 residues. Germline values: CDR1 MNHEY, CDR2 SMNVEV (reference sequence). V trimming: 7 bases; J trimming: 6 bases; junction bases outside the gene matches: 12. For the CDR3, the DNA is TGTGCCAGCACCCCCCGGTGGGGCGGGAGAAACATTCAGTACTTC. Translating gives CASTPRWGGRNIQYF.

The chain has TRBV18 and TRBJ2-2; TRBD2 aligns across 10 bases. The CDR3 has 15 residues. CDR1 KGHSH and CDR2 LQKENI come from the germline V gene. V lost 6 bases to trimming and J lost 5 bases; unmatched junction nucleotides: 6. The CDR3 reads CASSPSGSMTGELFF. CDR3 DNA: TGTGCCAGCTCCCCTAGCGGGAGTATGACCGGGGAGCTGTTTTTT.

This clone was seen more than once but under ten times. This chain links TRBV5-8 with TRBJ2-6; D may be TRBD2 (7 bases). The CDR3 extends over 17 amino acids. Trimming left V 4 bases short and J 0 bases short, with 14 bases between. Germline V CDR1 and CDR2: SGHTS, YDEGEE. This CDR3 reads CASSTAGHFSGANVLTF. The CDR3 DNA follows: TGTGCCAGCAGCACAGCGGGACACTTCTCTGGGGCCAACGTCCTGACTTTC. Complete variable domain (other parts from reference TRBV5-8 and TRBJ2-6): EAGVTQSPTHLIKTRGQQATLRCSPISGHTSVYWYQQALGLGLQFLLWYDEGEERNRGNFPPRFSGRQFPNYSSELNVNALELEDSALYLCASSTAGHFSGANVLTFGAGSRLTVL.

The CDR3 is CAISEPRTETTGELFF. CDR3 DNA sequence: TGTGCCATCAGTGAGCCCCGGACAGAGACAACCGGGGAGCTGTTTTTT. The rearrangement links TRBV10-3 to TRBJ2-2; tentatively, D is TRBD1 (6 bases). From germline, CDR1 is ENHRY and CDR2 SYGVKD. The length of the CDR3 is 16 residues. Trimming took off 2 bases at V and 5 bases at J, with 15 bases between the two ends.

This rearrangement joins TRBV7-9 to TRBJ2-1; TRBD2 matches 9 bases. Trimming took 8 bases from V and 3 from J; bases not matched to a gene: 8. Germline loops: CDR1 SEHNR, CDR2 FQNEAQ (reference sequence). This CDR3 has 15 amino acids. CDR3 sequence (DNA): TGTGCCAGCGCGGGTAGCGGGAGTGGCTACAATGAGCAGTTCTTC. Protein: CASAGSGSGYNEQFF.

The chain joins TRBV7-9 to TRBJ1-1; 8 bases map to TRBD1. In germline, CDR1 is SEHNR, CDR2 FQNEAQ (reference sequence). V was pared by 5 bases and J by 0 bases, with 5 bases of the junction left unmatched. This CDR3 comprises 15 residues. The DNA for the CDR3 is TGTGCCAGCAGCGACCACAGGGGGATGAACACTGAAGCTTTCTTT. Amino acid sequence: CASSDHRGMNTEAFF.

The CDR3 protein is CASSRRSPQQYEQYF. The CDR3, as DNA: TGTGCCAGCAGTAGGAGGTCGCCCCAACAGTACGAGCAGTACTTC. The chain is built from TRBV6-5 and TRBJ2-7; D is perhaps TRBD2 (5 bases). Trimming stripped 5 bases from V and 4 bases from J, with 18 bases between. Germline CDR1 and CDR2: MNHEY and SVGAGI. The CDR3 is made up of 15 amino acids.